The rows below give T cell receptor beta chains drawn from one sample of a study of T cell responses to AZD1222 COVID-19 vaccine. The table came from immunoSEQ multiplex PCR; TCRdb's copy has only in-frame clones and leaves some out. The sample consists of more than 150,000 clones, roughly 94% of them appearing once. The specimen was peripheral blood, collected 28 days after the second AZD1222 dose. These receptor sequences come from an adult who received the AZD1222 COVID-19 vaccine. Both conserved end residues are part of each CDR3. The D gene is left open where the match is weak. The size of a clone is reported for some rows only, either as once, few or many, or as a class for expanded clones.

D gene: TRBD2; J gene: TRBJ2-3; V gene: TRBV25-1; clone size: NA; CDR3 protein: CASSEGIAGITDTQYF; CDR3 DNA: TGTGCCAGCAGTGAAGGAATAGCGGGAATCACAGATACGCAGTATTTT
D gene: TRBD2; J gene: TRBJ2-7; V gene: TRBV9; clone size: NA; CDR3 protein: CASSVVGRPTSGLYEQYF; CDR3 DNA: TGTGCCAGCAGCGTAGTTGGAAGGCCGACTAGCGGGCTCTACGAGCAGTACTTC
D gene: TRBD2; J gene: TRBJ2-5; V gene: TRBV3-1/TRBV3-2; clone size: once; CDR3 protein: CASSPGLEETQYF; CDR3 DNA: TGTGCCAGCAGCCCGGGACTAGAAGAGACCCAGTACTTC
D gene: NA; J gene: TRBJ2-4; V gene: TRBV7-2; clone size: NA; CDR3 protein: CASSLVGGWDSQYF; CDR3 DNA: TGTGCCAGCAGCTTAGTGGGAGGTTGGGATAGTCAGTACTTC
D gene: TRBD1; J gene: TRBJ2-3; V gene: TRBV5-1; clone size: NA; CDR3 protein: CASSLANRGTDTQYF; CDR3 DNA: TGCGCCAGCAGCTTGGCAAACAGGGGGACAGATACGCAGTATTTT
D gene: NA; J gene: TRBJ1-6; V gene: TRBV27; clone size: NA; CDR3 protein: CASSLGFNSPLHF; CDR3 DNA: TGTGCCAGCAGTTTAGGGTTTAATTCACCCCTCCACTTT
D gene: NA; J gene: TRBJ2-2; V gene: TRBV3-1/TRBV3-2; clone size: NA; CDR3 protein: CASSQINSGANTGELFF; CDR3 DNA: TGTGCCAGCAGCCAGATTAATAGCGGAGCGAACACCGGGGAGCTGTTTTTT
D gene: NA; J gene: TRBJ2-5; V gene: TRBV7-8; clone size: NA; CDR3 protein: CASSSLQAGTVSTQYF; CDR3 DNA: TGTGCCAGCAGCTCGCTCCAGGCGGGGACAGTCTCGACCCAGTACTTC
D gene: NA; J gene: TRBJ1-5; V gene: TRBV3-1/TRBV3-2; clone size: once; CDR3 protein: CASSQDRGSNQPQHF; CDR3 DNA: TGTGCCAGCAGCCAAGATCGGGGGAGCAATCAGCCCCAGCATTTT
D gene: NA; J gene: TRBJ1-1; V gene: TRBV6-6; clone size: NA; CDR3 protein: CASQMNTEAFF; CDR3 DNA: TGTGCCAGCCAGATGAACACTGAAGCTTTCTTT
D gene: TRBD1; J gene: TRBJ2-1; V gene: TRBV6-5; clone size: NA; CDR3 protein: CASSVDRVGDEQFF; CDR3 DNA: TGTGCCAGCAGCGTGGACAGGGTAGGCGATGAGCAGTTCTTC
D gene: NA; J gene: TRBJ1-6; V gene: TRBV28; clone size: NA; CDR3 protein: CASTPLYRWINSPLHF; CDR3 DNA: TGTGCCAGCACACCCCTGTACAGGTGGATTAATTCACCCCTCCACTTT
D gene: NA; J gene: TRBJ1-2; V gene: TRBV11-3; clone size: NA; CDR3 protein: CASSSPTTAIKDGYTF; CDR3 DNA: TGTGCCAGCAGCTCCCCAACGACAGCTATAAAAGATGGCTACACCTTC
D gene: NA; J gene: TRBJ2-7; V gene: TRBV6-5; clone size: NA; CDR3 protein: CASGLQAYEQYF; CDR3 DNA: TGTGCCAGCGGGCTACAGGCCTACGAGCAGTACTTC
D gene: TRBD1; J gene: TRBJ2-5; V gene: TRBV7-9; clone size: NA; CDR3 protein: CASSLGDRGLKETQYF; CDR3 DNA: TGTGCCAGCAGCTTAGGGGACAGGGGGTTAAAAGAGACCCAGTACTTC
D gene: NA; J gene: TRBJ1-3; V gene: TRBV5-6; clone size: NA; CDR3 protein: CASSLFPLFSGNTIYF; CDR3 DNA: TGTGCCAGCAGCTTGTTTCCGCTCTTCTCTGGAAACACCATATATTTT
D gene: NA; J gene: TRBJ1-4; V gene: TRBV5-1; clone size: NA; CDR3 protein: CASSLEQGSFNEKLFF; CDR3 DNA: TGCGCCAGCAGCTTGGAACAGGGTTCATTTAACGAAAAACTGTTTTTT